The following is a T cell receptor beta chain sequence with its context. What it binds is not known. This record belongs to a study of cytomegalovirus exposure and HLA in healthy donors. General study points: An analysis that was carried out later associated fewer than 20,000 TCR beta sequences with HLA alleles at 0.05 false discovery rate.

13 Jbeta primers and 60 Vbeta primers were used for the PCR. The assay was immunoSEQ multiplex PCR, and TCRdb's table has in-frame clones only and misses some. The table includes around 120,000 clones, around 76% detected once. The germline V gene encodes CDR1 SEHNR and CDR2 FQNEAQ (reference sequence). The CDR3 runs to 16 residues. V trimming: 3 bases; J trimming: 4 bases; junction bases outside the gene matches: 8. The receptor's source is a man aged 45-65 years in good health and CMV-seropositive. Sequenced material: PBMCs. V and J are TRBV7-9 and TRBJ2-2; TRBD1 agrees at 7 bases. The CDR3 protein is CASSFKGALGTGELFF. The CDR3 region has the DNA TGTGCCAGCAGCTTCAAGGGGGCGCTGGGCACCGGGGAGCTGTTTTTT. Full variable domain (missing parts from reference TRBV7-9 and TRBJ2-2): DTGVSQNPRHKITKRGQNVTFRCDPISEHNRLYWYRQTLGQGPEFLTYFQNEAQLEKSRLLSDRFSAERPKGSFSTLEIQRTEQGDSAMYLCASSFKGALGTGELFFGEGSRLTVL.